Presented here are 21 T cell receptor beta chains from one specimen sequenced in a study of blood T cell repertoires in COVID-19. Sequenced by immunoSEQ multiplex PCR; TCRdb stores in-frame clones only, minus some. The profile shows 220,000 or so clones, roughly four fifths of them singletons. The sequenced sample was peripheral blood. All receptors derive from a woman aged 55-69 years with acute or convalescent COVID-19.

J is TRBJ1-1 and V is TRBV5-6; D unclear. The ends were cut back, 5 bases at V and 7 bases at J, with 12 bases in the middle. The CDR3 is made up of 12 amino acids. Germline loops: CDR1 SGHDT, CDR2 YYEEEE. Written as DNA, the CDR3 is TGTGCCAGCAGTTCTTTTCGGGATGAAGCTTTCTTT. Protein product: CASSSFRDEAFF. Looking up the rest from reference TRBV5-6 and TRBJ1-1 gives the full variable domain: DAGVTQSPTHLIKTRGQQVTLRCSPKSGHDTVSWYQQALGQGPQFIFQYYEEEERQRGNFPDRFSGHQFPNYSSELNVNALLLGDSALYLCASSSFRDEAFFGQGTRLTVV.

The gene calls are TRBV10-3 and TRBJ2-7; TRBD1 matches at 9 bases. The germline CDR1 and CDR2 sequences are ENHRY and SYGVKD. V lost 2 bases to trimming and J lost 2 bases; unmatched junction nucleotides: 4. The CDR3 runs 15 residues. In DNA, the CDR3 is TGTGCCATCAGTGAGATGGGACAGGGACCCTACGAGCAGTACTTC. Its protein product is CAISEMGQGPYEQYF.

This CDR3 is CASSGLAGFSTDTQYF. The CDR3 DNA is TGTGCCAGCAGCGGACTAGCGGGTTTTAGCACAGATACGCAGTATTTT. V gene TRBV5-6 combines with J gene TRBJ2-3, with TRBD2 matching 11 bases. CDR1 SGHDT and CDR2 YYEEEE come from the germline V gene. V lost 4 bases to trimming and J lost 0 bases; unmatched junction nucleotides: 4. This CDR3 has 16 residues.

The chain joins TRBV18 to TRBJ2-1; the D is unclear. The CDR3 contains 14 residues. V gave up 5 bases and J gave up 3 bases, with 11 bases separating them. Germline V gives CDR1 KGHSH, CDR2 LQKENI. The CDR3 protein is CASSAGWVYNEQFF. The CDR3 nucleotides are TGTGCCAGCTCAGCAGGATGGGTCTACAATGAGCAGTTCTTC.

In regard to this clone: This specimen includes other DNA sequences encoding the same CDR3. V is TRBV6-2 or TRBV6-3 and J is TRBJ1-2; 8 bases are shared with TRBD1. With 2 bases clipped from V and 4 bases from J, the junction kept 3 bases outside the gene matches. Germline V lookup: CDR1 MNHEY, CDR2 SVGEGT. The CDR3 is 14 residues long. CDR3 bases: TGTGCCAGCAGTTACGGGGACAGGACCTATGGCTACACCTTC. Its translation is CASSYGDRTYGYTF.

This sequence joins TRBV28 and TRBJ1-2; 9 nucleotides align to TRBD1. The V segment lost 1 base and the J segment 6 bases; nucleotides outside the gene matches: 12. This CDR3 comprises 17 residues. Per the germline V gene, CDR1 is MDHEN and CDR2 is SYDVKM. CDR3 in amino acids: CASSLSGTGSKVHGYTF. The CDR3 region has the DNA TGTGCCAGCAGTTTATCCGGGACAGGGAGCAAGGTGCATGGCTACACCTTC.

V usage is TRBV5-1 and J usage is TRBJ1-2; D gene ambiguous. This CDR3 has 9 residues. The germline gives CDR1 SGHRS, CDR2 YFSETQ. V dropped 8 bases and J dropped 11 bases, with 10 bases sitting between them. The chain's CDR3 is CARPSGYTF. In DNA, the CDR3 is TGCGCCAGACCTTCGGGATACACCTTC.

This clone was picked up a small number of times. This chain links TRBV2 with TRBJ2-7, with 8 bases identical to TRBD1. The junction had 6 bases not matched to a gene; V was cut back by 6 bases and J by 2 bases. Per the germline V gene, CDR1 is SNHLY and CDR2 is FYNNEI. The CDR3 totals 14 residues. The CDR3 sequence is CASREQGVAYEQYF. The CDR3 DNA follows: TGTGCCAGCAGGGAACAGGGGGTAGCCTACGAGCAGTACTTC.

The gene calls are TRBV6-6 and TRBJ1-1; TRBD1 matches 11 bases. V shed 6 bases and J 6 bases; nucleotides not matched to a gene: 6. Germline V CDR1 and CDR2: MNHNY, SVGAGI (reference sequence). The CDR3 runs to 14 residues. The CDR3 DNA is TGTGCCAGCAGAGCCCGGGGACAGGGGGCTGAAGCTTTCTTT. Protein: CASRARGQGAEAFF.

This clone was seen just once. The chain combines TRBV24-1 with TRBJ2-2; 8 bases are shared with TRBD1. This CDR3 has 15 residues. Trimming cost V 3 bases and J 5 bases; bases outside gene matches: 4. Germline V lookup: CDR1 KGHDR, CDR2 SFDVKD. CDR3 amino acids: CATSDPGQGTGELFF. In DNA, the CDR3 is TGTGCCACCAGTGATCCCGGACAGGGAACCGGGGAGCTGTTTTTT.

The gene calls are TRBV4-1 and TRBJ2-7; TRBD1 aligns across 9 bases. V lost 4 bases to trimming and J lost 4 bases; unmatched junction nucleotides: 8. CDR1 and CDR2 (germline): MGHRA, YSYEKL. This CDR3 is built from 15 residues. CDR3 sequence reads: CASSRATGGLYEQYF. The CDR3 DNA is TGCGCCAGCAGCCGGGCGACAGGGGGACTATACGAGCAGTACTTC.

The CDR3 region is CASSLTDTDTQYF. Written as DNA, the CDR3 is TGCGCCAGCAGCCTGACAGATACAGATACGCAGTATTTT. J is TRBJ2-3 and V is TRBV5-1; possibly TRBD1 for D (5 bases). V was cut by 4 bases and J by 3 bases, with 9 bases left in between. CDR1 and CDR2 (germline): SGHRS, YFSETQ. The CDR3 runs to 13 residues.

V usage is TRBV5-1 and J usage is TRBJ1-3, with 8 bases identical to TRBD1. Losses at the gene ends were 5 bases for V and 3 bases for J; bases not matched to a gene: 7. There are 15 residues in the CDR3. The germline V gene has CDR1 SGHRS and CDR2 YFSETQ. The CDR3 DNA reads TGCGCCAGCAGACTCGACAGGGGAAGTGGAAACACCATATATTTT. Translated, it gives CASRLDRGSGNTIYF. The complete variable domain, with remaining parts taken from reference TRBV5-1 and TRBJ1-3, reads KAGVTQTPRYLIKTRGQQVTLSCSPISGHRSVSWYQQTPGQGLQFLFEYFSETQRNKGNFPGRFSGRQFSNSRSEMNVSTLELGDSALYLCASRLDRGSGNTIYFGEGSWLTVV.

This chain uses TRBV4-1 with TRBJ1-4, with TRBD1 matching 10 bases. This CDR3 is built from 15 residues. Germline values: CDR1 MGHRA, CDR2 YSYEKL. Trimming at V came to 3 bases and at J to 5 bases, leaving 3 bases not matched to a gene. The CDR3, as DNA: TGCGCCAGCAGCCAGACAGGGGGCGCGAATGAAAAACTGTTTTTT. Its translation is CASSQTGGANEKLFF.

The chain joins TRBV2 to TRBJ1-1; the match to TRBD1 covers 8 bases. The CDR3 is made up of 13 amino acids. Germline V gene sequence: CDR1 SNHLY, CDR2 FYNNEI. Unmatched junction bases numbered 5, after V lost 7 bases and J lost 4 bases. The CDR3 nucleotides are TGTGCCAGCATTGAGGACAGGGCCACTGAAGCTTTCTTT. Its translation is CASIEDRATEAFF.

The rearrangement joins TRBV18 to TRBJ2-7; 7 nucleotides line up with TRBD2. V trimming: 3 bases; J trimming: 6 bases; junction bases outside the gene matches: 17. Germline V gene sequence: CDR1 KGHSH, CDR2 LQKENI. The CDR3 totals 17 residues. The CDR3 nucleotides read TGTGCCAGCTCACCGAAACCTATGGGAGGGTCTCTGTTCGAGCAGTACTTC. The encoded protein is CASSPKPMGGSLFEQYF.

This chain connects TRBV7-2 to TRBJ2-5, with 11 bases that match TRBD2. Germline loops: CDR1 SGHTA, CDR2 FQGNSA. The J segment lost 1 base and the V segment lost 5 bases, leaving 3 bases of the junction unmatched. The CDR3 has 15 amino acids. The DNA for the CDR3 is TGTGCCAGCAGCGCTACTAGCGGGGGCCAAGAGACCCAGTACTTC. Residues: CASSATSGGQETQYF.

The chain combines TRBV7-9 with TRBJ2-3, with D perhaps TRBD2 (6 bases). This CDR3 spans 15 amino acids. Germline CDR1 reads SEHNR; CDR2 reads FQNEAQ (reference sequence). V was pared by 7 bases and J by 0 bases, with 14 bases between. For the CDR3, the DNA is TGTGCCAGCATGCGTACGGGGGAAAGCACAGATACGCAGTATTTT. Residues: CASMRTGESTDTQYF.

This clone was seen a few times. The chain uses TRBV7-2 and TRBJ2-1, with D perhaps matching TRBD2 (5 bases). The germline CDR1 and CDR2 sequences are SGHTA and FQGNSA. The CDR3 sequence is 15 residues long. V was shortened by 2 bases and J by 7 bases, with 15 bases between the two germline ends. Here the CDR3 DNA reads TGTGCCAGCAGCTTACGCCAGGCCGGCGGGAATGAGCAGTTCTTC. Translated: CASSLRQAGGNEQFF.

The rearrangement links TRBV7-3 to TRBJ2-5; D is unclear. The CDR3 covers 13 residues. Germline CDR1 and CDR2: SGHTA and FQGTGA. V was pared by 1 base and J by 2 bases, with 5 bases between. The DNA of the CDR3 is TGTGCCAGCAGCTTAAGTCCGCAAGAGACCCAGTACTTC. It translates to CASSLSPQETQYF.

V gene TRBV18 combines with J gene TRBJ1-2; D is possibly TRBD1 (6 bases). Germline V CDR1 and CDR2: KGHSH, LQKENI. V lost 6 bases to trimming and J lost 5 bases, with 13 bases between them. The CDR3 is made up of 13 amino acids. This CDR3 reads CASSQGGVYGYTF. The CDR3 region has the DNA TGTGCCAGCTCCCAAGGGGGGGTGTATGGCTACACCTTC. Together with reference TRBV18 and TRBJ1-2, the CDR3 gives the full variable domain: NAGVMQNPRHLVRRRGQEARLRCSPMKGHSHVYWYRQLPEEGLKFMVYLQKENIIDESGMPKERFSAEFPKEGPSILRIQQVVRGDSAAYFCASSQGGVYGYTFGSGTRLTVV.